This record covers a single TCR beta chain. Its antigen is as yet unknown. Other DNA sequences in this sample translate to the same CDR3. The CDR3 has 13 residues. Germline V gene lookup returns CDR1 WNHNN and CDR2 SYGVQD (reference sequence). V was cut by 0 bases and J by 5 bases, with 8 bases left in between. The naive CD8 subset, CD45RO-negative cells positively selected for CCR7, excluded terminally differentiated effector memory CD45RA+ cells. Healthy adults negative for HIV, lacking recent acute infections or vaccinations, served as donors. This specimen comes from a study of shared clonotypes between healthy human individuals. Study-level findings and limits: It was only blood that was sampled, and tissue repertoires likely differ.

Assay used: immunoSEQ multiplex PCR; TCRdb lists only in-frame clones, some missing. The table lists some 1,900,000 clones, about 95% of them singletons. The sequence came from a man aged 18-30 years in good health. The chain recombines TRBV10-1 with TRBJ2-7, with D perhaps TRBD2 (6 bases). Input material: naive CD8+ T cells sorted from blood. The CDR3 protein is CASSESEGDEQYF. The CDR3 nucleotides are TGCGCCAGCAGTGAGTCGGAGGGCGACGAGCAGTACTTC.